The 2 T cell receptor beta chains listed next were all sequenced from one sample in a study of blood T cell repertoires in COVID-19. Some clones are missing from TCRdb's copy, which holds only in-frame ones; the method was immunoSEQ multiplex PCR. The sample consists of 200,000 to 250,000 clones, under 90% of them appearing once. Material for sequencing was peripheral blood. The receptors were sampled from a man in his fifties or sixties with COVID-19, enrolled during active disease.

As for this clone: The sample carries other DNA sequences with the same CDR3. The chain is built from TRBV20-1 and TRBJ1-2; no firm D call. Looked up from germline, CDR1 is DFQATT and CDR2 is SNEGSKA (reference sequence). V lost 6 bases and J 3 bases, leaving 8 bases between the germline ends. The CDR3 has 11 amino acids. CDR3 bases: TGCAGTGCGAGGGAGGACTATGGCTACACCTTC. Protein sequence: CSAREDYGYTF.

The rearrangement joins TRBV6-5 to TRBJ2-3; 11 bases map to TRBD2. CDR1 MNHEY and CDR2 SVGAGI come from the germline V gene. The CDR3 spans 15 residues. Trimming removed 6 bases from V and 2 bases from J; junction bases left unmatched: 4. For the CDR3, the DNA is TGTGCCAGCAGCACGGGACTAGCGGTCACAGATACGCAGTATTTT. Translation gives CASSTGLAVTDTQYF.